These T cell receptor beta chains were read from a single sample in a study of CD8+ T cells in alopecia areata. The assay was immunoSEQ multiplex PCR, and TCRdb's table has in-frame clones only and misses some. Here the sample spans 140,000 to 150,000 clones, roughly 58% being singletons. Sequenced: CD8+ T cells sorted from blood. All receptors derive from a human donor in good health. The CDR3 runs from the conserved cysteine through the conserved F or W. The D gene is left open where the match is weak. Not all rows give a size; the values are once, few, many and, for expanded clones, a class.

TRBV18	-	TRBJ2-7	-	CASSPSEDEQYF	TGTGCCAGCTCACCGTCTGAGGACGAGCAGTACTTC
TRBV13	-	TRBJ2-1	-	CASSSIGPDYNEQFF	TGTGCCAGCAGCTCTATCGGACCAGACTACAATGAGCAGTTCTTC
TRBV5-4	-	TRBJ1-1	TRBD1	CASSRQTRQGGAFF	TGTGCCAGCAGTCGACAAACTAGACAGGGTGGTGCTTTCTTT
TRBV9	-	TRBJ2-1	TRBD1	CASSGDRAGNEQFF	TGTGCCAGCAGCGGGGACAGAGCTGGGAATGAGCAGTTCTTC
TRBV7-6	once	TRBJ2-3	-	CASSTGSISTDTQYF	TGTGCCAGCAGCACCGGGTCGATTAGCACAGATACGCAGTATTTT
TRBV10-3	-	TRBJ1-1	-	CATANGNTEAFF	TGTGCCACGGCTAACGGGAACACTGAAGCTTTCTTT
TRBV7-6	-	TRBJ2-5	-	CASSSLVGEAETQYF	TGTGCCAGCAGCTCCCTGGTGGGAGAAGCTGAGACCCAGTACTTC
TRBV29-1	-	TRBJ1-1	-	CSVRPGHLTNTEAFF	TGCAGCGTGCGCCCGGGACACCTTACAAACACTGAAGCTTTCTTT
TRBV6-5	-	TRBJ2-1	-	CASSPSRLGLGEQFF	TGTGCCAGCAGTCCGTCAAGACTGGGGCTGGGGGAGCAGTTCTTC
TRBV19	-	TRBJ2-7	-	CASSLGNEQYF	TGTGCCAGTAGTTTGGGCAACGAGCAGTACTTC
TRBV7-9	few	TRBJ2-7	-	CASSRSGTPSSYEQYF	TGTGCCAGCAGCCGATCCGGGACGCCGAGCTCCTACGAGCAGTACTTC
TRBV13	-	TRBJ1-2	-	CASSLRGLFYGYTF	TGTGCCAGCAGCTTGAGGGGCCTTTTCTATGGCTACACCTTC
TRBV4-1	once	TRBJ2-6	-	CASSQEGAGTPLGANVLTF	TGCGCCAGCAGCCAAGAGGGGGCCGGGACTCCTCTTGGGGCCAACGTCCTGACTTTC
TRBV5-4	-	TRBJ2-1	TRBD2	CASSLTVPAGSDYNEQFF	TGTGCCAGCAGCTTGACCGTACCAGCGGGGAGCGACTACAATGAGCAGTTCTTC
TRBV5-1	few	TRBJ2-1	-	CASGTGELNEQFF	TGCGCCAGCGGCACAGGTGAGCTCAATGAGCAGTTCTTC
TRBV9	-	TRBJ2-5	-	CASSPHGSWETQYF	TGTGCCAGCAGCCCCCACGGGAGTTGGGAGACCCAGTACTTC
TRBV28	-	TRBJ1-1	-	CASSSYMNTEAFF	TGTGCCAGCAGTTCCTACATGAACACTGAAGCTTTCTTT
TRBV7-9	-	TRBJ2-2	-	CASSFFQGTGELFF	TGTGCCAGCAGCTTCTTCCAGGGGACCGGGGAGCTGTTTTTT
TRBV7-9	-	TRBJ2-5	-	CASSLAAGDLGTQYF	TGTGCCAGCAGCTTAGCGGCAGGGGATCTTGGGACCCAGTACTTC
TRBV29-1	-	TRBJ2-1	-	CSVLGTYNEQFF	TGCAGCGTTTTGGGTACCTACAATGAGCAGTTCTTC
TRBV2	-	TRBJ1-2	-	CASSEAWAGVQPNYGYTF	TGTGCCAGCAGTGAAGCGTGGGCAGGGGTCCAACCTAACTATGGCTACACCTTC